This T cell receptor (beta chain) came from a study of regulatory T cells in long-lasting Graves disease. As for time point: newly diagnosed GD, antithyroid drugs for less than 3 months. PBMC RNA served as the TCR library source. V shed 1 base and J shed 4 bases, with 11 bases lying between them. The CDR3 runs 16 residues. Germline CDR1 and CDR2: SGHVS and FNYEAQ. Points from the study as a whole: Persistent Graves' patients possessed reduced TCR diversity relative to recently diagnosed ones.

Arm-PCR with iRepertoire HTBI primers amplified the CDR3 regions for these TCR beta libraries. TCRdb called the multiplex PCR reads again in MiXCR, with one record for every CDR3 protein. The table has about 310,000 distinct CDR3 sequences, 18% seen once; the top ten hold less than 45%. A word on this clonotype: The target antigen is unknown.

The starting material was peripheral blood mononuclear cells (PBMCs), obtained at new diagnosis, from a patient treated with antithyroid drugs. This clonotype was obtained from a female donor with Graves disease. This chain links TRBV7-6 with TRBJ2-6; D gene ambiguous. DNA for the CDR3: TGTGCCAGCAGCTTAGGTCCGGACCCCGGGGCCAACGTCCTGACTTTC. This translates into CASSLGPDPGANVLTF. Supplemented by reference TRBV7-6 and TRBJ2-6, the full variable domain reads GAGVSQSPRYKVTKRGQDVALRCDPISGHVSLYWYRQALGQGPEFLTYFNYEAQQDKSGLPNDRFSAERPEGSISTLTIQRTEQRDSAMYRCASSLGPDPGANVLTFGAGSRLTVL.